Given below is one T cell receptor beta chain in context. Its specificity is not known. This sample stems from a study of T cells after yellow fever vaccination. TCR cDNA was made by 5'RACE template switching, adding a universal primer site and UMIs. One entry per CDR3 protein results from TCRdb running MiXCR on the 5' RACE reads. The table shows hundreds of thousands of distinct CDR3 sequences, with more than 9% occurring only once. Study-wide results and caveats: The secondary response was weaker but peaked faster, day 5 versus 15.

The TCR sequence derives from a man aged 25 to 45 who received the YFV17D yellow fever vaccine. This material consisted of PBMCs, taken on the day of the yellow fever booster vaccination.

The CDR3 nucleotides are TGTGCCAGCAGCGTTAGGACAGGGGACCAAGAGACCCAGTACTTC. Translated, it gives CASSVRTGDQETQYF. This chain links TRBV9 with TRBJ2-5; TRBD1 matches at 9 bases. Trimming took 2 bases from V and 0 from J; bases not matched to a gene: 2. This CDR3 spans 15 amino acids. Germline CDR1 SGDLS, CDR2 YYNGEE.